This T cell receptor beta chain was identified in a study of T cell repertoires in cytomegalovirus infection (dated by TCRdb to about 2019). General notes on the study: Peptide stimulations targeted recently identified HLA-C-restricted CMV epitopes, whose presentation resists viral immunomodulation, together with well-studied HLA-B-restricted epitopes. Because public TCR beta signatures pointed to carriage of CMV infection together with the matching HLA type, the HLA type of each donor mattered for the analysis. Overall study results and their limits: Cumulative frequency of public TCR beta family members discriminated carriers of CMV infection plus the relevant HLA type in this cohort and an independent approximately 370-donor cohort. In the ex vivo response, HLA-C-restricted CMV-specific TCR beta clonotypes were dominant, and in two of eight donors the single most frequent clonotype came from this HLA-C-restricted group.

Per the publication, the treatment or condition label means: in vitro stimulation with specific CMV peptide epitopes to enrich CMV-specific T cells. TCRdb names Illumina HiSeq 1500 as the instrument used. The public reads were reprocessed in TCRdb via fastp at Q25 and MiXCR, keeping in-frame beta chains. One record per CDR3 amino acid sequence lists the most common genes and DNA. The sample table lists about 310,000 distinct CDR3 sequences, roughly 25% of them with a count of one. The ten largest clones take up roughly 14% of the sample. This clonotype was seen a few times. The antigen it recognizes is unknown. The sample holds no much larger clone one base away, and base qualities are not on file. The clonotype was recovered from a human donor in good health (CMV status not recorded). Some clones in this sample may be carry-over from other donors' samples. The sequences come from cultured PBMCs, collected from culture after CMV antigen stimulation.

The CDR3 sequence is CASSLVGTGKTQYF. The DNA reads TGTGCCAGCAGCTTAGTCGGGACTGGAAAGACCCAGTACTTC. Recombination connected TRBV11-2 to TRBJ2-5, with TRBD2 as a weak D call on 6 bases. CDR1 and CDR2 are drawn from the germline V gene: SGHAT, FQNNGV. Relative to germline, V is 1 base shorter and J is 6 bases shorter, with 12 bases between their ends. From the cysteine up to the phenylalanine, the CDR3 has a length of 14 residues. The only DNA kept is the CDR3, 42 bases in frame from the first base. The CDR3 plus the reference TRBV11-2 and TRBJ2-5 genes for the other parts give the full variable domain: EAGVAQSPRYKIIEKRQSVAFWCNPISGHATLYWYQQILGQGPKLLIQFQNNGVVDDSQLPKDRFSAERLKGVDSTLKIQPAKLEDSAVYLCASSLVGTGKTQYFGPGTRLLVL.